This entry describes one T cell receptor beta chain. Its specificity is not known. Unique molecular identifiers tagged the TCRbeta library. Each CDR3 protein gets one entry after TCRdb re-called the PCR reads with MiXCR. Counted here are more than 300,000 distinct CDR3 sequences, 15% to 20% occurring once; the ten biggest clones make up roughly 40%. The data were obtained in a study of T-cell reconstitution after alpha-beta-depleted transplantation in children. The ends were cut back, 2 bases at V and 0 bases at J, with 12 bases in the middle. Germline V CDR1 and CDR2: SGHDT, YYEEEE. The length of the CDR3 is 15 residues. Findings and limits, study-wide: The study traced high day-60 TCRbeta diversity in some patients to surviving recipient T cells and thymic progenitors.

Sequences were derived from PBMCs, mostly from graft donor cells, sampled 360 days after TCRalphabeta/CD19-depleted stem cell transplant. The receptor's source is a male patient under 10 years old who had a stem cell transplant for acute lymphoblastic leukemia, so the T cells may come from the graft donor. The chain is built from TRBV5-6 and TRBJ2-7; no clear D. The CDR3 sequence is CASSLIDLSSYEQYF. In DNA, the CDR3 is TGTGCCAGCAGCTTAATTGACTTGAGCTCCTACGAGCAGTACTTC.